Following are 25 T cell receptor beta chains from one sample sequenced in a study of cytomegalovirus exposure and HLA in healthy donors (dated by TCRdb to between 2016 and 2019). Libraries were constructed by the immunoSEQ multiplex PCR assay. For the multiplex PCR, a mixture combining 60 forward primers for TCR Vbeta segments and 13 reverse primers for TCR Jbeta segments was used. Not all clones reach the TCRdb copy of this immuneACCESS table, which keeps in-frame sequences only. Checked studies attribute under half of the gap to unresolved V genes and leave the rest unexplained. The sample includes fewer than 140,000 clones, with around 75% observed a single time. The ten biggest clones cover about 2.5% of the sample. Material: PBMCs. All receptors come from a female donor in good health and CMV-seronegative.

The rearrangement links TRBV5-5 to TRBJ2-1; the D gene is possibly TRBD1 (5 bases). Per germline, CDR1 SGHKS and CDR2 YYEKEE (reference sequence). The length of the CDR3 is 12 residues. Trimming left V 4 bases short and J 15 bases short, with 17 bases between. Here the CDR3 reads CASSTRQNVPFF. CDR3 DNA sequence: TGTGCCAGCAGCACAAGACAGAATGTCCCGTTCTTC.

The chain couples TRBV18 to TRBJ2-3, with 9 bases that match TRBD2. With V trimmed by 1 base and J by 9 bases, 11 bases remained unmatched. There are 16 residues in the CDR3. CDR1 and CDR2 (germline): KGHSH, LQKENI. The CDR3 nucleotides are TGTGCCAGCTCACCACTTCCGAAGCGGGAGGCGGGCACGCAGTATTTT. Protein sequence: CASSPLPKREAGTQYF.

This chain links TRBV28 with TRBJ1-2; D unresolved. Per germline, CDR1 MDHEN and CDR2 SYDVKM. The germline V and J ends were trimmed by 1 base and 2 bases, with 8 bases remaining between them. CDR3 length: 14 amino acids. The DNA of the CDR3 is TGTGCCAGCAGTTTATCAAGAGGAAACTATGGCTACACCTTC. It yields the protein CASSLSRGNYGYTF.

The chain joins TRBV5-1 to TRBJ2-7, with D possibly TRBD2 on 6 matching bases. Germline assignment: CDR1 SGHRS and CDR2 YFSETQ. Between the trimmed V and J ends, which lost 0 bases and 4 bases, there was a span of 11 bases. The CDR3 is 14 residues long. Written as DNA, the CDR3 is TGCGCCAGCAGCTTGGACGGGAGTTCGTACGAGCAGTACTTC. Protein: CASSLDGSSYEQYF.

The chain's CDR3 is CAWKQKGAGEKLFF. The CDR3 nucleotides are TGTGCCTGGAAGCAAAAGGGGGCCGGAGAAAAACTGTTTTTT. The genes are TRBV30 and TRBJ1-4; the match to TRBD1 covers 7 bases. With V trimmed by 4 bases and J by 8 bases, 10 bases remained unmatched. This CDR3 spans 14 amino acids. Germline V CDR1 and CDR2: GTSNPN, SVGIG (reference sequence).

V is TRBV4-3 and J is TRBJ2-5, with 11 bases that match TRBD2. The last part of the DNA fits TRBJ2-7 better; the J call may be wrong. Germline lookup yields CDR1 LGHNA and CDR2 YSLEER. The CDR3 sequence is 19 residues long. The CDR3 region is CASSQDPPLAGGPSYEQYF. CDR3 DNA: TGCGCCAGCAGCCAAGATCCTCCCTTAGCGGGAGGGCCTTCCTACGAGCAGTACTTC.

As DNA, the CDR3 is TGTGCCAGCAGTGAAGCAGCTAGGCAGGGTAGGCCCCAGCATTTT. Amino acid sequence: CASSEAARQGRPQHF. The chain links TRBV6-1 to TRBJ1-5; a weak D match, TRBD1 (5 bases). CDR3 length: 15 amino acids. V shed 0 bases and J shed 9 bases, with 15 bases lying between them. The germline CDR1 and CDR2 sequences are MNHNS and SASEGT.

The V and J genes are TRBV7-2 and TRBJ2-1; TRBD1 is a possible D gene (5 bases). Germline V gene data show CDR1 as SGHTA and CDR2 as FQGNSA. This CDR3 contains 12 residues. Deletions cut 7 bases from V and 6 bases from J, with 10 bases between. The CDR3 protein is CASNERGNEQFF. The CDR3 bases are TGTGCCAGCAACGAAAGGGGCAATGAGCAGTTCTTC.

This sequence joins TRBV30 and TRBJ1-1; perhaps TRBD1 as D (6 bases). This CDR3 contains 13 residues. V lost 1 base and J 4 bases, leaving 10 bases between the germline ends. CDR1 GTSNPN and CDR2 SVGIG come from the germline V gene (reference sequence). The CDR3, as DNA: TGTGCCTGGAGTGCAGGGGTGGGCACTGAAGCTTTCTTT. Translation: CAWSAGVGTEAFF. The variable domain in full, with the rest retrieved from reference TRBV30 and TRBJ1-1, is SQTIHQWPATLVQPVGSPLSLECTVEGTSNPNLYWYRQAAGRGLQLLFYSVGIGQISSEVPQNLSASRPQDRQFILSSKKLLLSDSGFYLCAWSAGVGTEAFFGQGTRLTVV.

The chain links TRBV30 to TRBJ2-3; 8 bases map to TRBD2. V was clipped by 2 bases and J by 2 bases; unmatched bases: 6. The CDR3 loop spans 15 amino acids. Germline V gives CDR1 GTSNPN, CDR2 SVGIG (reference sequence). CDR3: CAWSFGGVPTDTQYF. CDR3 DNA sequence: TGTGCCTGGAGTTTCGGGGGGGTCCCCACAGATACGCAGTATTTT.

The sample holds a few counts of this clone. The chain joins TRBV7-2 to TRBJ2-1, with TRBD2 matching 9 bases. Germline V gene sequence: CDR1 SGHTA, CDR2 FQGNSA. Germline trimming cut 6 bases from V and 4 bases from J; bases unmatched to any gene: 7. The CDR3 sequence is 15 residues long. In DNA form, the CDR3 reads TGTGCCAGCAGTCCCTCTAGCGGGGCGTACAATGAGCAGTTCTTC. Amino acid sequence: CASSPSSGAYNEQFF.

CDR3 bases: TGTGCCACCAGCCAGACTAGCGGGGTTACGGCGTTCTTC. It is translated as CATSQTSGVTAFF. The V and J genes are TRBV15 and TRBJ2-1; TRBD2 matches 11 bases. Trimming took 5 bases from V and 15 from J; bases not matched to a gene: 9. From germline, CDR1 is LNHNV and CDR2 YYDKDF (reference sequence). CDR3 size: 13 residues.

This clone was seen more than once but under ten times. The V call is TRBV6-4, the J call TRBJ2-1; D is possibly TRBD1 (6 bases). The ends were cut back, 3 bases at V and 6 bases at J, with 12 bases in the middle. CDR1 and CDR2 from the germline V gene are MRHNA and SNTAGT. The CDR3 is 14 amino acids. The CDR3 here is CASSDGNRVNEQFF. Here the CDR3 DNA reads TGTGCCAGCAGTGATGGGAACAGGGTCAATGAGCAGTTCTTC.

This chain uses TRBV18 with TRBJ2-7; the D is unclear. Germline CDR1 is KGHSH and CDR2 is LQKENI. Trimming pared 5 bases from V and 3 bases from J, leaving 14 bases between. The CDR3 is 14 residues long. The CDR3 reads CASSFTEVDYEQYF. In DNA form, the CDR3 reads TGTGCCAGCTCATTCACAGAAGTCGACTACGAGCAGTACTTC. Full variable domain (rest looked up from reference TRBV18 and TRBJ2-7): NAGVMQNPRHLVRRRGQEARLRCSPMKGHSHVYWYRQLPEEGLKFMVYLQKENIIDESGMPKERFSAEFPKEGPSILRIQQVVRGDSAAYFCASSFTEVDYEQYFGPGTRLTVT.

V gene TRBV9 combines with J gene TRBJ2-3, with 10 bases fitting TRBD2. With 4 bases clipped from V and 6 bases from J, the junction kept 11 bases outside the gene matches. Germline-derived CDR1 and CDR2 are SGDLS and YYNGEE. This CDR3 contains 16 residues. The CDR3 region has the DNA TGTGCCAGCAGCCACCCGAGCGGGAGGGCCCGGGATACGCAGTATTTT. Its protein product is CASSHPSGRARDTQYF.

This clone was seen a handful of times. The CDR3 loop reads CASSRGLQPQHF. The DNA for the CDR3 is TGTGCCAGCAGCAGGGGGCTCCAGCCCCAGCATTTT. The V and J genes are TRBV28 and TRBJ1-5; 8 bases align to TRBD1. Germline CDR1 reads MDHEN; CDR2 reads SYDVKM. Germline trimming cut 6 bases from V and 7 bases from J; bases unmatched to any gene: 2. This CDR3 has 12 residues. The whole variable domain, remainder taken from reference TRBV28 and TRBJ1-5, is DVKVTQSSRYLVKRTGEKVFLECVQDMDHENMFWYRQDPGLGLRLIYFSYDVKMKEKGDIPEGYSVSREKKERFSLILESASTNQTSMYLCASSRGLQPQHFGDGTRLSIL.

The chain is built from TRBV6-5 and TRBJ2-1; no definite D call. This CDR3 has 15 residues. V lost 2 bases to trimming and J lost 0 bases, with 8 bases between them. Germline loops: CDR1 MNHEY, CDR2 SVGAGI. In nucleotides, the CDR3 is TGTGCCAGCAGTTACGAGGCAGTCTCCTACAATGAGCAGTTCTTC. This translates into CASSYEAVSYNEQFF.

The J gene is TRBJ1-4, the V gene TRBV28; D is possibly TRBD1 (5 bases). V lost 3 bases to trimming and J lost 6 bases, with 8 bases between them. Germline lookup yields CDR1 MDHEN and CDR2 SYDVKM. The CDR3 contains 13 residues. The DNA for the CDR3 is TGTGCCAGCAGTTTGGGGCTCGATGAAAAACTGTTTTTT. Protein sequence: CASSLGLDEKLFF.

The chain is built from TRBV28 and TRBJ1-2; D remains ambiguous. This CDR3 comprises 14 residues. Germline CDR1 MDHEN, CDR2 SYDVKM. The V and J ends lost 2 bases and 2 bases respectively, with 9 bases between them. The CDR3: CASSLEQRNYGYTF. CDR3 coding DNA: TGTGCCAGCAGTTTAGAACAGAGAAACTATGGCTACACCTTC.

In the case of this clone: A junction boundary mismatches the germline segment, possibly from a read error. The chain uses TRBV6-5 and TRBJ2-7; a possible D gene is TRBD2 (6 bases). CDR3 length equals 11 residues. CDR1 and CDR2 from the germline V gene are MNHEY and SVGAGI. The CDR3, as DNA: TGTGCCAGCAGTGCTCTAGCGAGGGCGACTTTC. Protein product: CASSALARATF.

This rearrangement joins TRBV13 to TRBJ1-2; 9 nucleotides align to TRBD1. V lost 4 bases, J lost 8 bases, and 23 bases stayed unmatched. Germline-derived CDR1 and CDR2 are PRHDT and FYEKMQ (reference sequence). There are 19 residues in the CDR3. The CDR3: CASSSRTHIPKQGAQGYTF. The CDR3 DNA sequence: TGTGCCAGCAGCTCTAGGACCCATATCCCAAAACAGGGGGCGCAGGGCTACACCTTC.

CDR3 in amino acids: CASSSQGGFPDQPQHF. CDR3 nucleotide sequence: TGTGCCAGCAGCTCACAGGGGGGGTTTCCTGATCAGCCCCAGCATTTT. The V gene is TRBV7-6, the J gene TRBJ1-5; TRBD1 matches at 8 bases. From germline, CDR1 is SGHVS and CDR2 FNYEAQ. With 4 bases clipped from V and 5 bases from J, the junction kept 10 bases outside the gene matches. The CDR3 extends over 16 amino acids.

The sample holds a few counts of this clone. The rearrangement joins TRBV10-3 to TRBJ2-7; 12 positions agree with TRBD2. The CDR3 runs to 20 residues. Trimming cost V 4 bases and J 3 bases; bases outside gene matches: 19. Germline values: CDR1 ENHRY, CDR2 SYGVKD. CDR3 nucleotides: TGTGCCATCAGTGGCAGGTTCGGCAGGGGGCTAGCGGGAGGGATCTACGAGCAGTACTTC. It is translated as CAISGRFGRGLAGGIYEQYF.

Note on this clone: This specimen includes other DNA sequences encoding the same CDR3. This chain connects TRBV18 to TRBJ2-7; 9 bases map to TRBD1. The CDR3 runs to 14 residues. Trimming removed 0 bases from V and 3 bases from J; junction bases left unmatched: 0. Germline lookup yields CDR1 KGHSH and CDR2 LQKENI. The CDR3 coding sequence is TGTGCCAGCTCACCACCGGGACAGGGCTACGAGCAGTACTTC. The encoded protein is CASSPPGQGYEQYF.

This chain connects TRBV6-1 to TRBJ2-1, with D possibly TRBD2 on 6 matching bases. CDR1 MNHNS and CDR2 SASEGT come from the germline V gene. Trimming cost V 9 bases and J 8 bases, with 23 bases left between them. The CDR3 consists of 15 residues. The CDR3 reads CASGEGRDGSDEQFF. The CDR3 bases are TGTGCCAGTGGCGAGGGGCGGGATGGTAGCGATGAGCAGTTCTTC.